The sequence of this TCR beta chain was determined in a study of blood T cell repertoires in COVID-19. The CDR3 spans 12 residues. The germline V gene has CDR1 SGHNT and CDR2 YENEEA. The V end was cut by 5 bases, the J end by 5 bases, with 8 bases between. Here immunoSEQ multiplex PCR was the method, and the copy in TCRdb shows in-frame clones only, minus some. The sample comprises 120,000 to 150,000 clones, approximately 85% of which are singletons, and around 8% rests with the top ten. Input material: peripheral blood. The receptor's source is an older woman with COVID-19, enrolled during active disease. V is TRBV11-3 and J is TRBJ2-3; D is uncertain. The CDR3 here is CASSRGEDTQYF. Here the CDR3 DNA reads TGTGCCAGCAGCAGAGGTGAAGATACGCAGTATTTT.